This is a list of T cell receptor beta chains from one sample in a study of shared clonotypes between healthy human individuals. Produced via immunoSEQ multiplex PCR; TCRdb's table is partial and in-frame only. The sample includes 520,000 or so clones, 79% seen only once; the top ten take roughly 13%. The sequenced sample was PBMCs. All receptors come from a woman aged 40 to 49 in good health. Some clones in this sample may be carry-over from other donors' samples. Both conserved end residues are part of each CDR3. Each record gives: clone size, V gene, D gene, J gene, CDR3 protein, CDR3 DNA. The D gene is left open where the match is weak. For some rows the clone size is stated as once, few or many, or as a class when expanded; others skip it.

size: NA
V: TRBV5-6
D: TRBD1
J: TRBJ1-5
CDR3: CASSLTGGPGNQPQHF
DNA: TGTGCCAGCAGCCTGACAGGGGGTCCGGGCAATCAGCCCCAGCATTTT

size: NA
V: TRBV11-3
D: NA
J: TRBJ2-1
CDR3: CASSLIGRGGHNEQFF
DNA: TGTGCCAGCAGCTTAATCGGCAGGGGTGGTCACAATGAGCAGTTCTTC

size: once
V: TRBV5-4
D: TRBD1
J: TRBJ1-2
CDR3: CASSLGGTVRNYGYTF
DNA: TGTGCCAGCAGCTTAGGAGGGACAGTGAGAAACTATGGCTACACCTTC

size: NA
V: TRBV27
D: TRBD1
J: TRBJ1-6
CDR3: CASSLSRGNNSPLHF
DNA: TGTGCCAGCAGTTTATCCAGGGGGAATAATTCACCCCTCCACTTT

size: few
V: TRBV9
D: TRBD2
J: TRBJ2-7
CDR3: CASSVGIAGEYEQYF
DNA: TGTGCCAGCAGCGTAGGGATAGCGGGAGAATACGAGCAGTACTTC

size: many
V: TRBV2
D: NA
J: TRBJ2-1
CDR3: CASSVATYNEQFF
DNA: TGTGCCAGCAGTGTGGCCACCTACAATGAGCAGTTCTTC

size: NA
V: TRBV6-1
D: NA
J: TRBJ1-2
CDR3: CASQPEGSRGYTF
DNA: TGTGCCAGCCAACCCGAGGGGTCCAGGGGCTACACCTTC

size: NA
V: TRBV28
D: NA
J: TRBJ1-1
CDR3: CASLVGGRAEAFF
DNA: TGTGCCAGCCTAGTGGGGGGCAGGGCTGAAGCTTTCTTT

size: NA
V: TRBV6-4
D: NA
J: TRBJ2-1
CDR3: CASSVDWPSYNEQFF
DNA: TGTGCCAGCAGTGTCGACTGGCCCTCCTACAATGAGCAGTTCTTC

size: NA
V: TRBV5-4
D: TRBD2
J: TRBJ2-1
CDR3: CASRLAGGRGNEQFF
DNA: TGTGCCAGCAGACTAGCGGGAGGTAGAGGGAATGAGCAGTTCTTC

size: NA
V: TRBV10-2
D: NA
J: TRBJ2-1
CDR3: CASSGLGPEQFF
DNA: TGCGCCAGCAGTGGTTTAGGGCCAGAGCAGTTCTTC

size: NA
V: TRBV19
D: NA
J: TRBJ1-2
CDR3: CASSTNGVRGANGYTF
DNA: TGTGCCAGTAGTACCAACGGCGTTCGGGGGGCTAATGGCTACACCTTC

size: NA
V: TRBV28
D: NA
J: TRBJ1-4
CDR3: CASRPGLQYGKLFF
DNA: TGTGCCAGCAGGCCGGGGTTGCAGTATGGAAAACTGTTTTTT

size: NA
V: TRBV28
D: NA
J: TRBJ1-4
CDR3: CVSSPSLGKDEKLFF
DNA: TGTGTCAGCAGCCCTTCTTTGGGGAAGGATGAAAAACTGTTTTTT

size: NA
V: TRBV29-1
D: NA
J: TRBJ2-7
CDR3: CSVGMAWGPYEQYF
DNA: TGCAGCGTTGGTATGGCTTGGGGGCCCTACGAGCAGTACTTC

size: NA
V: TRBV4-2
D: NA
J: TRBJ2-7
CDR3: CASSAGTRAGEQYF
DNA: TGTGCCAGCAGCGCCGGGACTCGGGCGGGCGAGCAGTACTTC

size: NA
V: TRBV7-3
D: NA
J: TRBJ2-3
CDR3: CASSSSEFTDTQYF
DNA: TGTGCCAGCAGCTCCAGCGAGTTCACAGATACGCAGTATTTT

size: NA
V: TRBV6-4
D: TRBD2
J: TRBJ2-1
CDR3: CASSAAGLAPRNEQFF
DNA: TGTGCCAGCAGTGCAGCGGGACTAGCGCCCAGGAATGAGCAGTTCTTC

size: NA
V: TRBV6-4
D: NA
J: TRBJ1-2
CDR3: CASSGGRQRGYTF
DNA: TGTGCCAGCAGTGGAGGCAGGCAGCGAGGCTACACCTTC

size: NA
V: TRBV6-1
D: NA
J: TRBJ2-2
CDR3: CASSEGYNTGELFF
DNA: TGTGCCAGCAGTGAGGGCTACAACACCGGGGAGCTGTTTTTT

size: NA
V: TRBV29-1
D: NA
J: TRBJ2-7
CDR3: CSASTGEFYEQYF
DNA: TGCAGCGCATCCACGGGAGAATTCTACGAGCAGTACTTC

size: NA
V: TRBV4-1
D: NA
J: TRBJ1-5
CDR3: CASSHAGTEDSNQPQHF
DNA: TGCGCCAGCAGCCACGCCGGGACCGAGGATAGCAATCAGCCCCAGCATTTT

size: once
V: TRBV30
D: NA
J: TRBJ2-7
CDR3: CAWSSSTEQYF
DNA: TGTGCCTGGAGTAGCAGTACCGAGCAGTACTTC

size: NA
V: TRBV5-1
D: TRBD2
J: TRBJ2-1
CDR3: CASSLGLADPYNEQFF
DNA: TGCGCCAGCAGCTTGGGACTAGCGGACCCCTACAATGAGCAGTTCTTC

size: once
V: TRBV5-8
D: TRBD2
J: TRBJ2-1
CDR3: CASSRPRAPSPAGGEQFF
DNA: TGTGCCAGCAGCCGTCCCCGGGCCCCGTCCCCGGCGGGAGGTGAGCAGTTCTTC

size: once
V: TRBV6-1
D: NA
J: TRBJ1-5
CDR3: CASQVGQNNQPQHF
DNA: TGTGCCAGTCAGGTTGGGCAGAACAATCAGCCCCAGCATTTT

size: NA
V: TRBV27
D: NA
J: TRBJ2-3
CDR3: CASSPTQWYQSTDTQYF
DNA: TGTGCCAGCAGTCCCACTCAGTGGTACCAAAGCACAGATACGCAGTATTTT

size: once
V: TRBV28
D: TRBD2
J: TRBJ2-4
CDR3: CASSSSAGGPLAKNIQYF
DNA: TGTGCCAGCAGTTCAAGCGCGGGAGGGCCACTAGCCAAAAACATTCAGTACTTC

size: NA
V: TRBV9
D: NA
J: TRBJ2-1
CDR3: CASSVGGRSSYNEQFF
DNA: TGTGCCAGCAGCGTAGGCGGAAGGAGCTCCTACAATGAGCAGTTCTTC

size: NA
V: TRBV9
D: NA
J: TRBJ1-3
CDR3: CASSVDSSGNTIYF
DNA: TGTGCCAGCAGCGTAGATAGCTCTGGAAACACCATATATTTT

size: many
V: TRBV7-2
D: NA
J: TRBJ2-5
CDR3: CASSLAIETQYF
DNA: TGTGCCAGCAGCTTAGCGATCGAGACCCAGTACTTC

size: few
V: TRBV2
D: TRBD2
J: TRBJ2-1
CDR3: CASSLWTSGRIYNEQFF
DNA: TGTGCCAGCAGTCTATGGACTAGCGGGAGGATCTACAATGAGCAGTTCTTC

size: NA
V: TRBV15
D: TRBD1
J: TRBJ1-3
CDR3: CATSRGTGETSGNTIYF
DNA: TGTGCCACCAGCAGAGGGACAGGGGAGACATCTGGAAACACCATATATTTT

size: NA
V: TRBV19
D: TRBD1
J: TRBJ2-7
CDR3: CASRGQEPYEQYF
DNA: TGTGCCTCTAGGGGACAGGAACCCTACGAGCAGTACTTC

size: once
V: TRBV6-1
D: NA
J: TRBJ1-3
CDR3: CASSEALGSGNTIYF
DNA: TGTGCCAGCAGTGAAGCGCTGGGCTCTGGAAACACCATATATTTT

size: NA
V: TRBV5-4
D: TRBD2
J: TRBJ2-5
CDR3: CASSSGTSGLKETQYF
DNA: TGTGCCAGCAGCTCAGGGACTAGCGGACTAAAAGAGACCCAGTACTTC

size: NA
V: TRBV19
D: TRBD2
J: TRBJ2-1
CDR3: CASSRVGLAGNEQFF
DNA: TGTGCCAGTAGTAGAGTGGGACTAGCGGGAAATGAGCAGTTCTTC

size: NA
V: TRBV10-2
D: TRBD2
J: TRBJ2-1
CDR3: CACRRGAAEYNEQFF
DNA: TGCGCCTGTCGGCGGGGGGCCGCGGAGTACAATGAGCAGTTCTTC

size: NA
V: TRBV11-2
D: TRBD2
J: TRBJ2-1
CDR3: CASSSLAGYNEQFF
DNA: TGTGCCAGCAGCTCACTAGCGGGTTACAATGAGCAGTTCTTC

size: NA
V: TRBV6-4
D: TRBD2
J: TRBJ2-3
CDR3: CASSLEAGEDTQYF
DNA: TGTGCCAGCAGTTTAGAAGCGGGAGAAGATACGCAGTATTTT

size: NA
V: TRBV7-3
D: TRBD2
J: TRBJ2-1
CDR3: CASGTSATSSYNEQFF
DNA: TGTGCCAGCGGGACTAGCGCAACGAGCTCCTACAATGAGCAGTTCTTC

size: NA
V: TRBV15
D: TRBD1
J: TRBJ2-7
CDR3: CATKRDRGNYEQYF
DNA: TGTGCCACCAAACGAGACAGGGGGAACTACGAGCAGTACTTC

size: NA
V: TRBV30
D: NA
J: TRBJ2-7
CDR3: CACGQFASYEQYF
DNA: TGTGCCTGCGGGCAGTTCGCCTCCTACGAGCAGTACTTC

size: NA
V: TRBV28
D: NA
J: TRBJ1-6
CDR3: CASRRGTGIYSPLHF
DNA: TGTGCCAGCAGGAGGGGAACAGGGATCTATTCACCCCTCCACTTT

size: NA
V: TRBV29-1
D: NA
J: TRBJ2-6
CDR3: CSVRGGSGANVLTF
DNA: TGCAGCGTTCGAGGGGGCTCTGGGGCCAACGTCCTGACTTTC

size: few
V: TRBV19
D: NA
J: TRBJ2-5
CDR3: CASSISSGHQETQYF
DNA: TGTGCCAGTAGTATCTCAAGCGGGCACCAAGAGACCCAGTACTTC

size: NA
V: TRBV19
D: NA
J: TRBJ1-5
CDR3: CASSIPNQPQHF
DNA: TGTGCCAGTAGTATACCCAATCAGCCCCAGCATTTT

size: NA
V: TRBV5-4
D: NA
J: TRBJ2-1
CDR3: CASSLDQSSYNEQFF
DNA: TGTGCCAGCAGCTTGGACCAAAGCTCCTACAATGAGCAGTTCTTC

size: NA
V: TRBV4-2
D: TRBD2
J: TRBJ2-5
CDR3: CASSQDISGRQETQYF
DNA: TGTGCCAGCAGCCAAGACATCAGCGGGAGACAAGAGACCCAGTACTTC

size: once
V: TRBV5-1
D: NA
J: TRBJ1-2
CDR3: CASSPEVGASGYTF
DNA: TGCGCCAGCAGCCCGGAGGTCGGGGCGTCAGGCTACACCTTC

size: once
V: TRBV28
D: NA
J: TRBJ1-5
CDR3: CASSFVVLGRYSNQPQHF
DNA: TGTGCCAGCAGTTTCGTTGTGTTGGGGCGCTATAGCAATCAGCCCCAGCATTTT

size: NA
V: TRBV19
D: TRBD1
J: TRBJ2-1
CDR3: CASSKGTGARDEQFF
DNA: TGTGCCAGTAGTAAAGGGACAGGGGCTAGGGATGAGCAGTTCTTC

size: NA
V: TRBV5-6
D: NA
J: TRBJ1-1
CDR3: CASSLVGQGVTEAFF
DNA: TGTGCCAGCAGCTTGGTAGGCCAGGGTGTCACTGAAGCTTTCTTT

size: few
V: TRBV27
D: TRBD1
J: TRBJ1-1
CDR3: CASNQRTGATEAFF
DNA: TGTGCCAGCAACCAACGGACAGGGGCCACTGAAGCTTTCTTT

size: NA
V: TRBV11-2
D: NA
J: TRBJ2-5
CDR3: CASSPRLGTMRMGTQYF
DNA: TGTGCCAGCAGCCCCCGGCTCGGGACAATGAGAATGGGGACCCAGTACTTC

size: NA
V: TRBV6-5
D: NA
J: TRBJ2-1
CDR3: CASSYAAHNEQFF
DNA: TGTGCCAGCAGTTACGCTGCGCACAATGAGCAGTTCTTC

size: NA
V: TRBV5-8
D: NA
J: TRBJ2-7
CDR3: CASSAFRGRLYEQYF
DNA: NA

size: NA
V: TRBV9
D: TRBD1
J: TRBJ1-1
CDR3: CASSFRGGNAEAFF
DNA: TGTGCCAGCAGCTTCAGGGGGGGAAACGCTGAAGCTTTCTTT